The 27 T cell receptor beta chains presented below share a single source sample, sequenced in a study of glioma-infiltrating T cells. The iRepertoire nested amplicon-rescue multiplex PCR amplified TCR alpha and beta CDR3s from RNA. A single record per CDR3 protein comes from TCRdb applying MiXCR to the multiplex PCR reads. This sample yields about 210,000 distinct CDR3 sequences, of which 30% to 40% are seen a single time; roughly a fifth belongs to the top ten. The sample was glioma tissue, nonneoplastic brain tissue, or PBMCs (not recorded which). These receptor sequences come from a human donor with low-grade glioma or glioblastoma, undergoing nonglioma brain surgery, or in good health (not recorded which).

This clonotype was seen repeatedly, ten times or more. This chain links TRBV20-1 with TRBJ1-1, with D tentatively TRBD1 (5 bases). Trimming took off 2 bases at V and 4 bases at J, with 14 bases between the two ends. In germline, CDR1 is DFQATT, CDR2 SNEGSKA (reference sequence). The CDR3 contains 14 residues. The CDR3 here is CSARSGRGGTEAFF. DNA for the CDR3: TGCAGTGCTAGATCGGGCCGGGGGGGCACTGAAGCTTTCTTT.

This clonotype was detected ten times or more. V and J are TRBV12-3 or TRBV12-4 and TRBJ2-2; no clear D. The CDR3 sequence is 14 residues long. Between the trimmed V and J ends, which lost 4 bases and 1 base, there was a span of 7 bases. The CDR3 loop reads CASSYTQNTGELFF. The DNA for the CDR3 is TGTGCCAGCAGTTATACACAGAACACCGGGGAGCTGTTTTTT.

This clonotype was found many times. The chain uses TRBV7-9 and TRBJ2-2; 11 nucleotides align to TRBD2. Trimming at V came to 3 bases and at J to 4 bases, leaving 1 base not matched to a gene. Germline lookup yields CDR1 SEHNR and CDR2 FQNEAQ (reference sequence). CDR3 length: 15 amino acids. Here the CDR3 reads CASSFTSGSTGELFF. As DNA, the CDR3 is TGTGCCAGCAGCTTTACTAGCGGGAGCACCGGGGAGCTGTTTTTT. The entire variable domain, with the rest obtained from reference TRBV7-9 and TRBJ2-2, is as follows: DTGVSQNPRHKITKRGQNVTFRCDPISEHNRLYWYRQTLGQGPEFLTYFQNEAQLEKSRLLSDRFSAERPKGSFSTLEIQRTEQGDSAMYLCASSFTSGSTGELFFGEGSRLTVL.

Concerning this clonotype: At one boundary the junction diverges from the germline segment, which might be a read error. J is TRBJ2-7 and V is TRBV6-6, with 14 positions matching TRBD2. Germline V gives CDR1 MNHNY, CDR2 SVGAGI (reference sequence). This CDR3 is built from 17 residues. For the CDR3, the DNA is TGTGCCAGGAGTTCAGGGACTAGCGGGGGACTTTCCTACGAGCAGTACTTC. This gives the protein CARSSGTSGGLSYEQYF.

Ten or more counts support this clonotype. V and J are TRBV3-1 and TRBJ2-7; tentative D call: TRBD2 (5 bases). Trimming shortened V by 0 bases and J by 6 bases, and 12 bases separated the two germline ends. Germline lookup yields CDR1 LGHDT and CDR2 YNNKEL (reference sequence). The CDR3 spans 14 residues. CDR3 sequence reads: CASSQDFRGPEQYF. CDR3 DNA sequence: TGTGCCAGCAGCCAAGATTTTCGAGGGCCCGAGCAGTACTTC.

Comment on this clonotype: This may be a read error, as it is one base from a much larger clone. The genes are TRBV4-2 and TRBJ2-1; the D is unclear. This CDR3 is 13 amino acids long. Germline CDR1 and CDR2: LGHNA and YNFKEQ. In DNA, the CDR3 is TGTGCCAGCAGCTTAATTGCGGAGAATGTGCAGTTCTTC. Its translation is CASSLIAENVQFF.

A note on this clonotype: This may stem from a read error, because a much larger clone lies one nucleotide away. The rearrangement links TRBV6-2 or TRBV6-3 to TRBJ1-5; no clear D. CDR1 and CDR2 (germline): MNHEY, SVGEGT. The CDR3 has 16 residues. Trimming left V 0 bases short and J 5 bases short, with 14 bases between. In nucleotides, the CDR3 is TGTGCCAGCAGTTACTCAGGAATGATGGGCGATCAGCCCCAGCATTTT. It yields the protein CASSYSGMMGDQPQHF.

This clonotype was counted at least ten times. V and J are TRBV10-3 and TRBJ2-7; 9 nucleotides match TRBD1. CDR1 is ENHRY and CDR2 is SYGVKD in the germline V gene. CDR3 length: 15 residues. Unmatched junction bases numbered 7, after V lost 6 bases and J lost 1 base. CDR3 loop: CAIREGQGHSYEQYF. In DNA, the CDR3 is TGTGCCATCAGGGAGGGACAGGGACATTCCTACGAGCAGTACTTC.

The sample holds many counts of this clonotype. The chain joins TRBV7-9 to TRBJ2-1, with TRBD2 as a possible D gene (6 bases). The CDR3 spans 14 residues. The germline gives CDR1 SEHNR, CDR2 FQNEAQ (reference sequence). Trimming removed 0 bases from V and 6 bases from J, with 9 bases in between. The CDR3 nucleotides read TGTGCCAGCAGCTTAGCGGGACTGACCAATGAGCAGTTCTTC. Amino acids: CASSLAGLTNEQFF.

This clonotype was counted at least ten times. The chain carries TRBV3-1 and TRBJ2-1; TRBD2 aligns across 10 bases. This CDR3 region has 15 residues. V was pared by 2 bases and J by 7 bases, with 5 bases of the junction left unmatched. Germline-derived CDR1 and CDR2 are LGHDT and YNNKEL (reference sequence). CDR3 loop: CASSQTSGVINEQFF. The DNA for the CDR3 is TGTGCCAGCAGCCAAACTAGCGGGGTTATAAATGAGCAGTTCTTC.

Concerning this clonotype: This may be a read error, as it is one base from a much larger clone. The chain recombines TRBV12-3 or TRBV12-4 with TRBJ1-1; D call uncertain. The CDR3 sequence is 14 residues long. V was clipped by 4 bases and J by 0 bases, with 9 bases between them. The CDR3 region is CASSSSEMNTEAFF. DNA for the CDR3: TGTGCCAGCAGTTCTTCAGAAATGAACACTGAAGCTTTCTTT.

About this clonotype: A single base separates this from a much larger clone, so it may be a read error. V is TRBV7-2 and J is TRBJ2-5, with D unresolved. Per the germline V gene, CDR1 is SGHTA and CDR2 is FQGNSA. The germline V and J ends were trimmed by 3 bases and 5 bases, with 16 bases remaining between them. The length of the CDR3 is 15 residues. CDR3 sequence reads: CASSLDGVLGETQYF. CDR3 nucleotide sequence: TGTGCCAGCAGCTTGGACGGAGTCCTGGGGGAGACCCAGTACTTC. The full variable domain, completed using reference TRBV7-2 and TRBJ2-5, is GAGVSQSPSNKVTEKGKDVELRCDPISGHTALYWYRQSLGQGLEFLIYFQGNSAPDKSGLPSDRFSAERTGGSVSTLTIQRTQQEDSAVYLCASSLDGVLGETQYFGPGTRLLVL.

This sequence joins TRBV28 and TRBJ2-1, with TRBD2 matching over 11 bases. CDR1 is MDHEN and CDR2 is SYDVKM in the germline V gene. The CDR3 is 14 amino acids. V gave up 6 bases and J gave up 7 bases; unmatched junction bases: 5. Here the CDR3 DNA reads TGTGCCAGCAGCTTACTAGCGGGAGTTAATGAGCAGTTCTTC. It codes for CASSLLAGVNEQFF.

This clonotype was counted many times. The V and J genes are TRBV6-2 or TRBV6-3 and TRBJ2-1; 12 bases align to TRBD2. V gave up 2 bases and J gave up 6 bases; unmatched junction bases: 5. Germline V gene lookup returns CDR1 MNHEY and CDR2 SVGEGT. This CDR3 spans 16 amino acids. CDR3 residues: CASSYGLAGGFNEQFF. In DNA form, the CDR3 reads TGTGCCAGCAGTTACGGGCTAGCGGGAGGGTTCAATGAGCAGTTCTTC.

In its sample, this clonotype was seen many times. The rearrangement links TRBV10-3 to TRBJ1-1; D is unresolved. Germline V gene sequence: CDR1 ENHRY, CDR2 SYGVKD. V was pared by 9 bases and J by 1 base, with 12 bases between. This CDR3 has 13 residues. The DNA for the CDR3 is TGTGCCATTGGAACTGACGGGAACACTGAAGCTTTCTTT. Translation: CAIGTDGNTEAFF.

Concerning this clonotype: This may arise from a read error, as a much more abundant clone is one base away. This rearrangement joins TRBV7-2 to TRBJ1-3, with 7 bases lining up with TRBD1. Trimming at V came to 4 bases and at J to 4 bases, leaving 4 bases not matched to a gene. Germline V gene data show CDR1 as SGHTA and CDR2 as FQGNSA. The CDR3 is 14 residues long. CDR3 nucleotide sequence: TGTGCCAGCAGCTCTCAAGGGGGCGGAAACACCATATATTTT. It translates to CASSSQGGGNTIYF.

This clonotype was counted ten times or more. CDR3 in amino acids: CASRQGGGTEAFF. The CDR3 nucleotides read TGTGCCAGCAGACAGGGGGGAGGAACTGAAGCTTTCTTT. The J gene is TRBJ1-1, the V gene TRBV28; 8 nucleotides agree with TRBD1. Germline trimming cut 6 bases from V and 5 bases from J; bases unmatched to any gene: 5. The CDR3 length is 13 residues. Germline loops: CDR1 MDHEN, CDR2 SYDVKM.

The V and J genes are TRBV9 and TRBJ1-5; D not resolved. Trimming stripped 4 bases from V and 3 bases from J, with 17 bases between. CDR3 length: 16 residues. The germline V gene has CDR1 SGDLS and CDR2 YYNGEE. CDR3 bases: TGTGCCAGCAGCCCCGGTTCCTCAGGTTACAATCAGCCCCAGCATTTT. This codes for CASSPGSSGYNQPQHF.

Note on this clonotype: This may be a read error: a much more frequent sequence differs by one nucleotide. V usage is TRBV4-1 and J usage is TRBJ2-2, with 9 bases fitting TRBD1. The ends lost 1 base at V and 4 bases at J; junction bases unmatched: 1. Germline CDR1 and CDR2: MGHRA and YSYEKL. This CDR3 is built from 15 residues. In DNA form, the CDR3 reads TGCGCCAGCAGCCAAGGACAGGGGGGCACCGGGGAGCTGTTTTTT. Translating gives CASSQGQGGTGELFF.

This clonotype was counted only a few times. This chain links TRBV7-9 with TRBJ2-7; 7 bases match TRBD2. Germline assignment: CDR1 SEHNR and CDR2 FQNEAQ (reference sequence). The CDR3 loop spans 13 amino acids. The V and J ends lost 3 bases and 8 bases, in that order; junction bases with no gene match: 7. For the CDR3, the DNA is TGTGCCAGCAGCTTGGCGGGAGACGTTAAGCAGTACTTC. This gives the protein CASSLAGDVKQYF.

The CDR3, as DNA: TGTGCCGTCAGAGGCGCAAATCGGGACACCGGGGAGCTGTTTTTT. It encodes CAVRGANRDTGELFF. The chain joins TRBV6-2 or TRBV6-3 to TRBJ2-2; no reliable D call. V was trimmed by 11 bases and J by 3 bases, leaving 19 bases between them. The CDR3 runs to 15 residues. Germline CDR1 reads MNHEY; CDR2 reads SVGEGT.

As for this clonotype: A much more abundant neighbour one base away suggests this may be a read error. This rearrangement joins TRBV11-2 to TRBJ2-1; D possibly corresponds to TRBD1 (6 bases). The CDR3 loop spans 13 amino acids. Germline CDR1 and CDR2: SGHAT and FQNNGV. CDR3 amino acids: CASSLDRDNEQLF. The CDR3 DNA reads TGTGCCAGCAGCTTAGATCGGGACAATGAGCAGCTCTTC.

There are a few counts of this clonotype. The rearrangement uses TRBV12-3 or TRBV12-4 and TRBJ2-2; TRBD2 agrees at 13 bases. V shed 6 bases and J 7 bases; nucleotides not matched to a gene: 5. The CDR3 is 15 residues long. CDR3 DNA sequence: TGTGCCAGCAGCAGGACTAGCGGGAGTGTCGGGGAGCTGTTTTTT. This codes for CASSRTSGSVGELFF.

Note on this clonotype: A much larger clonotype is one base distant, so this may be a read error. J is TRBJ2-5 and V is TRBV28, with D maybe TRBD2 (5 bases). Per the germline V gene, CDR1 is MDHEN and CDR2 is SYDVKM. CDR3 length equals 14 residues. Trimming shortened V by 6 bases and J by 0 bases, and 11 bases separated the two germline ends. The CDR3, as DNA: TGTGCCAGCAGCCAAGACTACAACCAAGAGACCCAGTACTTC. Amino acids: CASSQDYNQETQYF. Full variable domain (outside the CDR3, taken from reference TRBV28 and TRBJ2-5): DVKVTQSSRYLVKRTGEKVFLECVQDMDHENMFWYRQDPGLGLRLIYFSYDVKMKEKGDIPEGYSVSREKKERFSLILESASTNQTSMYLCASSQDYNQETQYFGPGTRLLVL.

This chain uses TRBV28 with TRBJ2-7; no clear D gene. V was trimmed by 6 bases and J by 10 bases, leaving 13 bases between them. The germline V gene has CDR1 MDHEN and CDR2 SYDVKM. This CDR3 has 11 amino acids. The CDR3: CASSFNSDQYF. The DNA of the CDR3 is TGTGCCAGCAGCTTTAATTCCGATCAGTACTTC. The full variable domain, in which reference TRBV28 and TRBJ2-7 provide the parts outside the CDR3, is DVKVTQSSRYLVKRTGEKVFLECVQDMDHENMFWYRQDPGLGLRLIYFSYDVKMKEKGDIPEGYSVSREKKERFSLILESASTNQTSMYLCASSFNSDQYFGPGTRLTVT.

In its sample, this clonotype was seen a few times. CDR3 in DNA: TGTGCCAGCAGCTTGGGTTCTGTATCCTCCTACAATGAGCAGTTCTTC. The encoded protein is CASSLGSVSSYNEQFF. This chain links TRBV5-4 with TRBJ2-1; D ambiguous. Germline lookup yields CDR1 SGHNT and CDR2 YYREEE (reference sequence). Between the trimmed V and J ends, which lost 0 bases and 0 bases, there was a span of 10 bases. CDR3 size: 16 residues.

Notes on this clonotype: It may be a read error: a sequence one base away is much more abundant. The rearrangement uses TRBV18 and TRBJ2-3; TRBD1 aligns across 9 bases. There are 14 residues in the CDR3. Germline V CDR1 and CDR2: KGHSH, LQKENI. DNA for the CDR3: TGTGCCAGCTCACCGGGACAGGGCGCAGATACGAAGTATTTT. Its translation is CASSPGQGADTKYF. The whole variable domain, filled in from reference TRBV18 and TRBJ2-3, reads NAGVMQNPRHLVRRRGQEARLRCSPMKGHSHVYWYRQLPEEGLKFMVYLQKENIIDESGMPKERFSAEFPKEGPSILRIQQVVRGDSAAYFCASSPGQGADTKYFGPGTRLTVL.